The clone carrying this T cell receptor beta chain appeared a few times. Its antigen is unidentified. Libraries were prepared by immunoSEQ multiplex PCR; TCRdb keeps only in-frame clonotypes and omits some of them. Of about 51,000 clones in the sample, roughly 73% were seen once. The data belong to a study of early stage breast cancer tumors. The overall study: Invasive lobular carcinomas made up about 30% of the 12 ER+/PR+/HER2- tumors.

The CDR3 is made up of 13 amino acids. V was cut by 1 base and J by 6 bases, with 9 bases left in between. Germline assignment: CDR1 MNHEY and CDR2 SMNVEV (reference sequence). Study results and caveats: Compared with adjacent normal breast, tumors showed about 2.5-fold denser, more clonal T cells. Chain pairing and CD4, CD8 or FOXP3 expression were not captured.

The chain employs TRBV27 and TRBJ1-1; tentative D call: TRBD1 (6 bases). The sequenced sample was blood. The sequence derives from a person aged 35 to 50 with breast cancer. DNA for the CDR3: TGTGCCAGCAGTTTATACAGGGACGCTGAAGCTTTCTTT. Translated, it gives CASSLYRDAEAFF.